This TCR beta chain stems from a study of cytomegalovirus exposure and HLA in healthy donors. Points from the study as a whole: A later analysis associated some 16,000 TCR beta sequences with HLA alleles at a 0.05 false discovery rate.

About this clone: Antigen specificity is unknown.

CDR1 and CDR2 (germline): SGHRS, YFSETQ. J gave up 3 bases and V 0 bases, and 4 bases lay outside the gene matches. The CDR3 length is 15 residues. PCR used 60 Vbeta primers and 13 Jbeta primers. Clones were read by immunoSEQ multiplex PCR, and TCRdb kept only the in-frame ones, dropping some. Here the sample spans more than 100,000 clones, around 76% being singletons. The chain recombines TRBV5-1 with TRBJ1-1; 8 positions match TRBD1. Sequencing used PBMCs. The clonotype originates from a man aged 55 to 70 in good health and CMV-seropositive. CDR3 DNA sequence: TGCGCCAGCAGCTTGGGGGACAGGAGATACACTGAAGCTTTCTTT. The encoded protein is CASSLGDRRYTEAFF. Full variable domain (outside the CDR3, taken from reference TRBV5-1 and TRBJ1-1): KAGVTQTPRYLIKTRGQQVTLSCSPISGHRSVSWYQQTPGQGLQFLFEYFSETQRNKGNFPGRFSGRQFSNSRSEMNVSTLELGDSALYLCASSLGDRRYTEAFFGQGTRLTVV.